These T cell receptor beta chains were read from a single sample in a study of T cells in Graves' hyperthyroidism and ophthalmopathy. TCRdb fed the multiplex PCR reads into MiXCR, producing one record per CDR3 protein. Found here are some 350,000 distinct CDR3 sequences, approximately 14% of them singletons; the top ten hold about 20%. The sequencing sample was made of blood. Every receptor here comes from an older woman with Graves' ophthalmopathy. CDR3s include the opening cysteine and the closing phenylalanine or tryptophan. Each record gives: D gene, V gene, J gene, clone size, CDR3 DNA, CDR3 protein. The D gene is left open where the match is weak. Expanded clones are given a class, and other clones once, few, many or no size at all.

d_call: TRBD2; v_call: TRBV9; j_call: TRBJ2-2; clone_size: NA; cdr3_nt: TGTGCCAGCAGCGCCTTAGCGGGAGGGCCGACCGGGAAGCTGTTTTTT; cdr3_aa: CASSALAGGPTGKLFF
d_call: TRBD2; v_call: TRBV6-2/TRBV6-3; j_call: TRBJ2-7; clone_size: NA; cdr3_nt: TGTGCCAGCATTGAGGGCAGGGGACTAGCGGGAGGGGGAGAGCAGTACTTC; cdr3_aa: CASIEGRGLAGGGEQYF
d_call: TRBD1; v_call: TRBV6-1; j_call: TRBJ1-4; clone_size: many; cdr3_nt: TGTGCCAGCAGGAAGACAGGGCCTAATGAAAAACTGTTTTTT; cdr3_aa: CASRKTGPNEKLFF
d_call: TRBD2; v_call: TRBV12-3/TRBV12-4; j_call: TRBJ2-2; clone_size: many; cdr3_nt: TGTGCCAGCACCGCGGGGGGGGGACTGAACACCGGGGAGCTGTTTTTT; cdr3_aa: CASTAGGGLNTGELFF
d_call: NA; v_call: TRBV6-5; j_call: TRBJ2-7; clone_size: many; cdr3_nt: TGTGCCAGCAGTTACTCGGGCAGGGGGGTCGAGCAGTACTTC; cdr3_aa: CASSYSGRGVEQYF
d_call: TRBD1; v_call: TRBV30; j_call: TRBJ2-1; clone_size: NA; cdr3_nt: TGTGCCTGGAGTCACAGGGGGCCCCGGGAGCAGTTCTTC; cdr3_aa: CAWSHRGPREQFF
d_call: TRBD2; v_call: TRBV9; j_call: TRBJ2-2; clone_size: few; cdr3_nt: TGTGCCAGCCGGAGTAGCGGGACGAACACCGGGGAGCTGTTTTTT; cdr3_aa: CASRSSGTNTGELFF
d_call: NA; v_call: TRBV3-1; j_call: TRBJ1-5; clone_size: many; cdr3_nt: TGTGCCAGCGGCCAAGTTGGTGGGAATCAGCCCCAGCATTTT; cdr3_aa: CASGQVGGNQPQHF
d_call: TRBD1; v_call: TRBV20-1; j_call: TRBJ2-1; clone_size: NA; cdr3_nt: TGCAGTGCATACAACCGGGACAGGGGGTACAATGAGCAGTTCTTC; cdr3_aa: CSAYNRDRGYNEQFF
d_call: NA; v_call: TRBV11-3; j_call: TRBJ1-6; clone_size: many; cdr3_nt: TGTGCCAGCAGCCCCCGGGCTTCACCCCTCCACTTT; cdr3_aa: CASSPRASPLHF
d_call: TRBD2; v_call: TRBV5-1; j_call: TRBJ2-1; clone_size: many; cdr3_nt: TGCGCCAGCAGCTTGTCAGCGGGAGTCTACAATGAGCAGTTCTTC; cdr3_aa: CASSLSAGVYNEQFF
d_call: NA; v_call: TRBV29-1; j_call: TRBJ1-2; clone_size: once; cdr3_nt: TGCAGCGTCCCGGGGGGGGGGGTTAGCTATGGCTACACCTTC; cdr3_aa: CSVPGGGVSYGYTF
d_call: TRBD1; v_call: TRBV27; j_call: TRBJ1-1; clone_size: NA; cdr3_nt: TGTGCCAGCAGTTTATGGGCAGGGGGGTTCAACACTGAAGCTTTCTTT; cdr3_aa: CASSLWAGGFNTEAFF
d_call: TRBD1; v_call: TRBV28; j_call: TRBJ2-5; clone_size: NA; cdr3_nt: TGTGCCAGCAGCAAAGACAGGGGGCAGGGAGAGACCCAGTACTTC; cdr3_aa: CASSKDRGQGETQYF
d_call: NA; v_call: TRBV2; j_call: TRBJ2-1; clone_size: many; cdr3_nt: TGTGCCAGCAGTGAATATGGCGGGATTCGCAATGAGCAGTTCTTC; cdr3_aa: CASSEYGGIRNEQFF
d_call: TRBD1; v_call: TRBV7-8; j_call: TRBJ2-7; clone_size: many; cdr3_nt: TGTGCCAGCAGCGTGACAGGGGGCGAGCAGTACTTC; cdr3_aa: CASSVTGGEQYF
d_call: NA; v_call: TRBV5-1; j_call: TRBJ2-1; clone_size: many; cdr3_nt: TGCGCCAGCAGCTTGGAGGAGGGAGGTGGGAATGAGCAGTTCTTC; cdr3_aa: CASSLEEGGGNEQFF
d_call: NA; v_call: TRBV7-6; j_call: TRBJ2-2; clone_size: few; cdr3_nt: TGTGCCAGCGAAGTAGTAGGCGGCACCGGGGAGCTGTTTTTT; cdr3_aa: CASEVVGGTGELFF
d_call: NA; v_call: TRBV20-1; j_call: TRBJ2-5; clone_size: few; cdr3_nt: TGCAGTGTAGAAAAAAAGGGGGGTTTTGCTTCGTCGGGGACCCAGTACTTC; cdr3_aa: CSVEKKGGFASSGTQYF
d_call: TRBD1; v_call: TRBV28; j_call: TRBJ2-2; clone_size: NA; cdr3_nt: TGTGCCAGCAGTTTAGTTCAGGGGGCTGACGGCGGGGAGCTGTTTTTT; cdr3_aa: CASSLVQGADGGELFF
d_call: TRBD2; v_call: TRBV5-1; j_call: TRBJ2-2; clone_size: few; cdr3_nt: TGCGCCAGCAGCATAGCGGGACTAGCGGGATCGAACACCGGGGAGCTGTTTTTT; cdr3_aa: CASSIAGLAGSNTGELFF
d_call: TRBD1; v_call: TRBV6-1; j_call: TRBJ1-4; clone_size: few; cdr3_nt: TGTGCCAGCAGTGAACAGGGGGCAATTGAAAAACTGTTTTTT; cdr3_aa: CASSEQGAIEKLFF
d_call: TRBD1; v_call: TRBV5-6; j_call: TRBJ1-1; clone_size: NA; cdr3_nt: TGTGCCAGCAGCCCCGACAGGGGGCACATGGACACTGAAGCTTTCTTT; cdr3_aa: CASSPDRGHMDTEAFF
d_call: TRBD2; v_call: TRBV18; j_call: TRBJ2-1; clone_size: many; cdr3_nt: TGTGCCAGCTCACCACGGAGCGGGAGATTTAATGAGCAGTTCTTC; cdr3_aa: CASSPRSGRFNEQFF
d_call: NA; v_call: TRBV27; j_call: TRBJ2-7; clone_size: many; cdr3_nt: TGTGCCAGCAGCTTAGGGCAAAGCTACGAGCAGTACTTC; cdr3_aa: CASSLGQSYEQYF
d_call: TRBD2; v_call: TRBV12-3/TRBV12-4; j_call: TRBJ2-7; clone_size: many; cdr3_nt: TGTGCCAGCAGTCCTAGCGGGAGGGCCGGCGAGCAGTACTTC; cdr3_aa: CASSPSGRAGEQYF
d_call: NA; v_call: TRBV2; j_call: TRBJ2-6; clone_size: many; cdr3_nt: TGTGCCAGCAGCCCTTCTGGGGCCAACGTCCTGACTTTC; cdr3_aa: CASSPSGANVLTF
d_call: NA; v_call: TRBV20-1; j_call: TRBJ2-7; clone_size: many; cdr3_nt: TGCAGTGCTAGCGACAGCTACGAGCAGTACTTC; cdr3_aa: CSASDSYEQYF
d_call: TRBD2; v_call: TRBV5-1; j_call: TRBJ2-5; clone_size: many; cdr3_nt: TGCGCCAGCAGCTTAAGCGGGAGGGGCGAGACCCAGTACTTC; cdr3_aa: CASSLSGRGETQYF
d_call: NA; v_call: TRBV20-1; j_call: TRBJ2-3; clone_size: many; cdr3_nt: TGCAGTGCTGAGTTGGGAGGGGGGGGCGCAGATACGCAGTATTTT; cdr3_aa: CSAELGGGGADTQYF
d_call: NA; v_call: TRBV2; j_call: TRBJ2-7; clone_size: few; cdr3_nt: TGTGCTAGCAGATCAGACATTTACGAGCAGTACTTC; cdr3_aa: CASRSDIYEQYF
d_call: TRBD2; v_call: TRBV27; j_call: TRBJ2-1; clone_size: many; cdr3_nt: TGTGCCAGCAGCTTCCCCCCTACCGGGACTAGCGGGAGGGCTCGTTACAATGAGCAGTTCTTC; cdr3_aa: CASSFPPTGTSGRARYNEQFF
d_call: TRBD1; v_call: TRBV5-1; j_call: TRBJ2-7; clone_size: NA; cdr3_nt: TGCGCCAGCAGCTTGGATGGGCAGGGGGTCTACGAGCAGTACTTC; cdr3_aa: CASSLDGQGVYEQYF
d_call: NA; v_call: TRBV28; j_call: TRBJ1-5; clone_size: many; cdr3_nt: TGTGCCAGCAGACCTCCAGGGGCCGGAGAGGCTTGGCCCCAGCATTTT; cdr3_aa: CASRPPGAGEAWPQHF
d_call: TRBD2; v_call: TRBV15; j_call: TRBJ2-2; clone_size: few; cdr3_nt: TGTGCCACCAGCAGTCGGGACAGGCTGACTAGCGGGGCAACCGGGGAGCTGTTTTTT; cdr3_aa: CATSSRDRLTSGATGELFF
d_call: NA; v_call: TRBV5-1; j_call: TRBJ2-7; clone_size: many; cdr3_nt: TGCGCCAGCAGCTTGGTCAGGGGACACGAGCAGTACTTC; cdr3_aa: CASSLVRGHEQYF
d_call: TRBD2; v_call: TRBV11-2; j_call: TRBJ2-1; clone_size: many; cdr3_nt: TGTGCCAGCACTCTAGGGGCGGGAGAAACCTACAATGAGCAGTTCTTC; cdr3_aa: CASTLGAGETYNEQFF
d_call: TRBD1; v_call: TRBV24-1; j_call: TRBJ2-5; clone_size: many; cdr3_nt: TGTGCCACCAGTGACCCCAGGGGGCTGGAGACCCAGTACTTC; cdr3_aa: CATSDPRGLETQYF
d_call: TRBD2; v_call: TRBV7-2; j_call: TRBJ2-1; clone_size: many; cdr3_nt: TGTGCCAGCAGCTCGCGGGGGGGAGATGAGCAGTTCTTC; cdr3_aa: CASSSRGGDEQFF
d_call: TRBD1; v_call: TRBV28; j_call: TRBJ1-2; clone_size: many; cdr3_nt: TGTGCCAGCAGTTCTACGGGACAGGCCTATGGCTACACCTTC; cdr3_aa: CASSSTGQAYGYTF
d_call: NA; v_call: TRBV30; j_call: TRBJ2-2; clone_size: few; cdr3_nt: TGTGCCTGCCAGAGAAGGAACACCGGGGAGCTGTTTTTT; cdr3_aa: CACQRRNTGELFF
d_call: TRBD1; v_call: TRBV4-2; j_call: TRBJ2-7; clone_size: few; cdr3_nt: TGTGCCAGCGGCACCCGGGACAGGGGTTACGAGCAGTACTTC; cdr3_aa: CASGTRDRGYEQYF
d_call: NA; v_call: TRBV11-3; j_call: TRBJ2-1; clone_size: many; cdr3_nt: TGTGCCAGCAGCTTATTCCGCAACAATGAGCAGTTCTTC; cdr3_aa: CASSLFRNNEQFF
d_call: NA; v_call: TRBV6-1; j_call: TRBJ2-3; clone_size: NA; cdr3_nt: TGTGCCAGCAGGCACGGGACCAACACAGATACGCAGTATTTT; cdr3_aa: CASRHGTNTDTQYF
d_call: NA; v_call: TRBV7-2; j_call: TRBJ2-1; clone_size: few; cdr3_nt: TGTGCCATCAGGCAGAGCGGTAGCTCCTACAATGAGCAGTTCTTC; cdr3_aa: CAIRQSGSSYNEQFF